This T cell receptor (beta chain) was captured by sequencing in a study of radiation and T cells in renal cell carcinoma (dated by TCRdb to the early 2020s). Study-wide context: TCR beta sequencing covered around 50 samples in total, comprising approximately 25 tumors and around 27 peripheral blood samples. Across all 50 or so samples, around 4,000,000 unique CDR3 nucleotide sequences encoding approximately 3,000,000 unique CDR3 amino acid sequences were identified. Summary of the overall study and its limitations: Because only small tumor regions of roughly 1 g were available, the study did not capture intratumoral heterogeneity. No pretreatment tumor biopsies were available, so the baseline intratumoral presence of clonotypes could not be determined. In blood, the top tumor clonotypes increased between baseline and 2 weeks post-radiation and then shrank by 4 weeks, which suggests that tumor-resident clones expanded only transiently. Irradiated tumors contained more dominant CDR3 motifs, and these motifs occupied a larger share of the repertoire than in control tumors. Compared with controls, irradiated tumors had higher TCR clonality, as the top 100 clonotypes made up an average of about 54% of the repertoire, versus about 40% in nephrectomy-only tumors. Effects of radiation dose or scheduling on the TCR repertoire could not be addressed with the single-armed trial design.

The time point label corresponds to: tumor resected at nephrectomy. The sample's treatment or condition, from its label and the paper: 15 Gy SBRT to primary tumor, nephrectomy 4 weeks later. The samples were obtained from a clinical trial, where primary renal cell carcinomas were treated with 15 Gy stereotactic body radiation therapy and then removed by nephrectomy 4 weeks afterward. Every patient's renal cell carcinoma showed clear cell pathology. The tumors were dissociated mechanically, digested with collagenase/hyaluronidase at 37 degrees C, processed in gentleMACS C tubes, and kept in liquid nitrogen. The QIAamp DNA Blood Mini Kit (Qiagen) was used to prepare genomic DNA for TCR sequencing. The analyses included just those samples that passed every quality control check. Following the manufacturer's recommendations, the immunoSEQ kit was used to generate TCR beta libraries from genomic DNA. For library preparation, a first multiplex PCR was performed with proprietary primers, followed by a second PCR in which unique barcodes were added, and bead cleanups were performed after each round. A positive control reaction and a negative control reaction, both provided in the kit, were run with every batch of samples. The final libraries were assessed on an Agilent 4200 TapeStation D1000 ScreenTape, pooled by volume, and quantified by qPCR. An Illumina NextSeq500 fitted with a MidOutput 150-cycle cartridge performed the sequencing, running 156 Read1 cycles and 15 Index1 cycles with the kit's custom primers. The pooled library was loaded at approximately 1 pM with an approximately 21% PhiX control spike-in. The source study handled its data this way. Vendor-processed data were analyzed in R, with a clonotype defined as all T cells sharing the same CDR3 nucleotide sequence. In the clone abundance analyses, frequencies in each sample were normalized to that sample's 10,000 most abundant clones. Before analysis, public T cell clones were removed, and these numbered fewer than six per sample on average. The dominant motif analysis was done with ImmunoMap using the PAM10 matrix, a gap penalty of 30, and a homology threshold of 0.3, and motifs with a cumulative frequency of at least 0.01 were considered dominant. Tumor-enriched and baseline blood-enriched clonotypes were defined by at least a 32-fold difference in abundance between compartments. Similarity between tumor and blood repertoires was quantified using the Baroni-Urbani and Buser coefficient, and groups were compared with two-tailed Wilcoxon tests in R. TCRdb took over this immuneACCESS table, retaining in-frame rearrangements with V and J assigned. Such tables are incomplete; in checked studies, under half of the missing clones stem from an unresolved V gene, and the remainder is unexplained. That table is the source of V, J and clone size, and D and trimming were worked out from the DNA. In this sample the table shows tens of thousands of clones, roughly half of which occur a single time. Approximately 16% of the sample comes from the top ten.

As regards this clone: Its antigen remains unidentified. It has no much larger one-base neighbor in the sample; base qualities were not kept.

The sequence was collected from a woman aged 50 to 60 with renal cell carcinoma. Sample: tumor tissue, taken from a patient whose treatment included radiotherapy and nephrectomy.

The DNA is TGTGCCAGCTCTAGGGGGCTAGATCAGCCCCAGCATTTT. Its protein product is CASSRGLDQPQHF. This chain joins TRBV6-5 to TRBJ1-5; the central 7 bases match TRBD1. The germline V and J ends show losses of 8 bases and 5 bases respectively, and no gene match explains 6 bases of the junction. The CDR3 runs 13 residues from the cysteine to the phenylalanine. Left in the record is the CDR3 DNA by itself, 39 bases read in frame from the first base. Per the germline V gene, MNHEY is the CDR1 and SVGAGI is the CDR2.